This T cell receptor beta chain was observed in a study of blood T cell repertoires in COVID-19. At the level of the study: Material from acute and convalescent COVID-19 was sourced from the United States, Italy and Spain.

This table comes from immunoSEQ multiplex PCR, and its TCRdb copy is limited to in-frame clones, with some not included. The sample has 490,000 or so clones, approximately 90% seen once. Individuals aged about 18 to 89 years were recruited from around 22 US areas. The study assigned cohorts using participant-reported clinical history. Cohort 3 recovery required two negative PCRs, clearance, or symptom resolution. This CDR3 has 16 residues. Trimming at V came to 2 bases and at J to 2 bases, leaving 9 bases not matched to a gene. Germline V gene lookup returns CDR1 WSHSY and CDR2 SAAADI. This TCR derives from a woman between 40 and 50 years old who had recovered from COVID-19. This chain links TRBV10-2 with TRBJ2-7; 7 bases are shared with TRBD1. Sequencing was carried out using PBMCs or T cells enriched from blood (not recorded which). The CDR3 DNA follows: TGCGCCAGCAGTGAGACCTCCGGGACAGCTGCCTACGAGCAGTACTTC. Residues: CASSETSGTAAYEQYF.